The 30 T cell receptor beta chains given below trace back to one sample, sequenced in a study of blood T cell repertoires in COVID-19. Sequenced by immunoSEQ multiplex PCR; TCRdb stores in-frame clones only, minus some. The table records about 64,000 clones, around 89% of them present only once. The sequenced sample consisted of PBMCs or T cells enriched from blood (not recorded which). The receptors stem from a woman aged 40 to 49 who had recovered from COVID-19.

Here the CDR3 reads CASSLGTGTGANVLTF. CDR3 DNA: TGTGCCAGCAGCTTGGGCACAGGGACTGGGGCCAACGTCCTGACTTTC. V is TRBV5-4 and J is TRBJ2-6; a weak D match, TRBD1 (6 bases). The length of the CDR3 is 16 residues. Germline loops: CDR1 SGHNT, CDR2 YYREEE (reference sequence). V shed 0 bases and J shed 2 bases, with 9 bases lying between them.

This chain connects TRBV5-1 to TRBJ1-4, with D possibly TRBD1 on 5 matching bases. Germline V gives CDR1 SGHRS, CDR2 YFSETQ. The CDR3 is made up of 17 amino acids. Deletions cut 0 bases from V and 0 bases from J, with 12 bases between. The CDR3 loop is CASSLAGGLATNEKLFF. DNA of the CDR3: TGCGCCAGCAGCTTGGCCGGGGGGTTGGCAACTAATGAAAAACTGTTTTTT.

This chain links TRBV9 with TRBJ1-2; 8 bases map to TRBD1. Germline values: CDR1 SGDLS, CDR2 YYNGEE. The V gene end was trimmed by 0 bases and the J gene end by 1 base; junction bases not matched to a gene: 5. This CDR3 is 16 amino acids long. CDR3 coding DNA: TGTGCCAGCAGCGTAGCGACGGGACAGGTTAACTATGGCTACACCTTC. Amino acid sequence: CASSVATGQVNYGYTF.

V gene TRBV3-1 (or the pseudogene TRBV3-2) combines with J gene TRBJ1-5; 7 positions agree with TRBD1. V dropped 6 bases and J dropped 4; count of bases not matched to a gene: 3. The germline V gene encodes CDR1 LGHDT and CDR2 YNNKEL (reference sequence). The CDR3 spans 13 residues. CDR3 region: CASRGDSNQPQHF. Written as DNA, the CDR3 is TGTGCCAGCAGGGGGGACAGTAATCAGCCCCAGCATTTT.

The table lists this clone with a count of one. The J gene is TRBJ1-1, the V gene TRBV18; D gene unclear. The CDR3 consists of 14 residues. Germline V gives CDR1 KGHSH, CDR2 LQKENI. V dropped 6 bases and J dropped 6 bases, with 17 bases sitting between them. CDR3 region: CASSLSSARPEAFF. The CDR3 DNA reads as TGTGCCAGCTCCCTATCATCAGCGCGACCTGAAGCTTTCTTT.

The chain couples TRBV5-4 to TRBJ2-3; 9 bases agree with TRBD1. The germline V gene encodes CDR1 SGHNT and CDR2 YYREEE (reference sequence). The CDR3 is made up of 16 amino acids. V lost 4 bases to trimming and J lost 0 bases; unmatched junction nucleotides: 6. CDR3 amino acids: CASSTPTGGSTDTQYF. The CDR3 coding sequence is TGTGCCAGCAGCACCCCGACAGGGGGAAGCACAGATACGCAGTATTTT.

This rearrangement joins TRBV13 to TRBJ2-3, with 10 bases lining up with TRBD1. This CDR3 spans 13 amino acids. Losses at the gene ends were 5 bases for V and 8 bases for J; bases not matched to a gene: 4. Per germline, CDR1 PRHDT and CDR2 FYEKMQ (reference sequence). CDR3 bases: TGTGCCAGCAGCAAAGACAGGGGGCGTACGCAGTATTTT. Translation: CASSKDRGRTQYF.

V usage is TRBV7-9 and J usage is TRBJ1-1; 7 nucleotides agree with TRBD1. This CDR3 spans 15 amino acids. Germline-derived CDR1 and CDR2 are SEHNR and FQNEAQ (reference sequence). V shed 1 base, J shed 0 bases, and the junction held 2 bases outside the gene matches. CDR3 amino acids: CASSLGGGMNTEAFF. CDR3 nucleotides: TGTGCCAGCAGCTTAGGAGGGGGCATGAACACTGAAGCTTTCTTT.

The CDR3: CASSLSQGDSPLHF. The CDR3 nucleotides read TGCGCCAGCAGCTTGTCCCAGGGGGACTCACCCCTCCACTTT. The gene calls are TRBV5-1 and TRBJ1-6; 7 positions match TRBD1. Trimming removed 1 base from V and 10 bases from J; junction bases left unmatched: 5. The CDR3 loop spans 14 amino acids. The V gene's germline CDR1 is SGHRS and CDR2 YFSETQ.

The chain is built from TRBV27 and TRBJ1-1; TRBD1 matches at 7 bases. Germline CDR1 reads MNHEY; CDR2 reads SMNVEV (reference sequence). CDR3 size: 13 residues. CDR3 protein: CASRGPLRTEAFF. The CDR3 region has the DNA TGTGCATCAAGGGGGCCCTTGAGGACTGAAGCTTTCTTT.

The CDR3 nucleotides read TGTGCCAGCAGCTTGTTAGCGGACACCATATATTTT. Protein sequence: CASSLLADTIYF. The V gene is TRBV5-6, the J gene TRBJ1-3; no clear D gene. V was cut by 1 base and J by 8 bases, with 7 bases left in between. Per germline, CDR1 SGHDT and CDR2 YYEEEE. The CDR3 totals 12 residues.

The chain has TRBV19 and TRBJ1-1; 8 nucleotides align to TRBD1. The CDR3 length is 16 residues. Germline loops: CDR1 LNHDA, CDR2 SQIVND (reference sequence). V trimming: 5 bases; J trimming: 1 base; junction bases outside the gene matches: 9. The DNA of the CDR3 is TGTGCCAGTAGTCCGTGGGCGGACAGGGCGAACACTGAAGCTTTCTTT. It is translated as CASSPWADRANTEAFF.

The chain joins TRBV11-2 to TRBJ1-2; the D gene is possibly TRBD1 (6 bases). Germline values: CDR1 SGHAT, CDR2 FQNNGV. V was clipped by 1 base and J by 0 bases, with 18 bases between them. This CDR3 comprises 18 residues. The CDR3 region is CASSLGFGGAPSNYGYTF. DNA of the CDR3: TGTGCCAGCAGCTTAGGATTCGGGGGGGCACCCTCTAACTATGGCTACACCTTC. Full variable domain (remainder filled in from reference TRBV11-2 and TRBJ1-2): EAGVAQSPRYKIIEKRQSVAFWCNPISGHATLYWYQQILGQGPKLLIQFQNNGVVDDSQLPKDRFSAERLKGVDSTLKIQPAKLEDSAVYLCASSLGFGGAPSNYGYTFGSGTRLTVV.

This CDR3 is CASGAGNQETQYF. The CDR3 DNA reads as TGTGCCAGTGGGGCAGGAAACCAAGAGACCCAGTACTTC. The V gene is TRBV5-4, the J gene TRBJ2-5; D might be TRBD1 (5 bases). Germline values: CDR1 SGHNT, CDR2 YYREEE (reference sequence). Trimming removed 8 bases at V and 0 bases at J, with 11 bases between. CDR3 length: 13 residues.

The V and J genes are TRBV3-1 (or the pseudogene TRBV3-2) and TRBJ2-7, with 7 bases identical to TRBD2. The J segment lost 0 bases and the V segment lost 6 bases, leaving 8 bases of the junction unmatched. Germline CDR1 is LGHDT and CDR2 is YNNKEL (reference sequence). The CDR3 loop spans 15 amino acids. This CDR3 is CASRRTGTTSYEQYF. In nucleotides, the CDR3 is TGTGCCAGCAGGCGGACCGGGACTACCTCCTACGAGCAGTACTTC.

J is TRBJ1-1 and V is TRBV15, with D perhaps TRBD1 (6 bases). Trimming removed 0 bases from V and 4 bases from J, with 12 bases in between. Germline V CDR1 and CDR2: LNHNV, YYDKDF (reference sequence). This CDR3 comprises 15 residues. This CDR3 is CATSRDIQGSTEAFF. The CDR3, as DNA: TGTGCCACCAGCAGAGACATACAGGGTTCCACTGAAGCTTTCTTT.

This clone has just one count. This CDR3 is CASRVTAGANVLTF. For the CDR3, the DNA is TGTGCCAGCAGGGTGACAGCTGGGGCCAACGTCCTGACTTTC. The rearrangement links TRBV5-4 to TRBJ2-6; D possibly corresponds to TRBD1 (5 bases). Germline values: CDR1 SGHNT, CDR2 YYREEE (reference sequence). CDR3 size: 14 residues. V dropped 5 bases and J dropped 2 bases, with 8 bases sitting between them.

Only a few counts were recorded for this clone. The chain carries TRBV5-4 and TRBJ2-3; 10 bases fit TRBD1. Germline-derived CDR1 and CDR2 are SGHNT and YYREEE (reference sequence). The CDR3 runs 18 residues. With V trimmed by 0 bases and J by 2 bases, 9 bases remained unmatched. CDR3: CASSLGPPGQGNTDTQYF. The CDR3 bases are TGTGCCAGCAGCTTGGGGCCGCCGGGACAGGGGAACACAGATACGCAGTATTTT.

The rearrangement uses TRBV6-4 and TRBJ2-2, with D unclear. The CDR3 contains 13 residues. V lost 4 bases to trimming and J lost 1 base, with 4 bases between them. Germline CDR1 reads MRHNA; CDR2 reads SNTAGT. The CDR3 DNA sequence: TGTGCCAGCAGTGCAGGGAACACCGGGGAGCTGTTTTTT. Protein: CASSAGNTGELFF.

This chain uses TRBV4-2 with TRBJ2-7; D is perhaps TRBD1 (7 bases). CDR3 length: 16 residues. In germline, CDR1 is LGHNA, CDR2 YNFKEQ. With 0 bases removed from V and 3 bases from J, the gap between germline ends came to 15 bases. The CDR3 DNA follows: TGTGCCAGCAGCCAAGATTCTGGACAGGACTACTACGAGCAGTACTTC. Its translation: CASSQDSGQDYYEQYF.

This clone has a single count. The chain joins TRBV2 to TRBJ2-5; 7 bases agree with TRBD2. CDR3 size: 15 residues. Unmatched junction bases numbered 9, after V lost 6 bases and J lost 2 bases. Per the germline V gene, CDR1 is SNHLY and CDR2 is FYNNEI. The CDR3 DNA sequence: TGTGCCAGCAGCCCAGAGACGGGGGGACAAGAGACCCAGTACTTC. Its protein is CASSPETGGQETQYF.

The chain couples TRBV7-6 to TRBJ2-7; 7 nucleotides match TRBD1. Germline trimming cut 0 bases from V and 5 bases from J; bases unmatched to any gene: 4. The CDR3 is 14 amino acids. Germline loops: CDR1 SGHVS, CDR2 FNYEAQ. The CDR3 reads CASSLASQGDEQYF. The CDR3 nucleotides read TGTGCCAGCAGCTTAGCTTCTCAGGGGGACGAGCAGTACTTC.

The J gene is TRBJ1-4, the V gene TRBV15; 7 nucleotides line up with TRBD1. CDR3 length: 13 amino acids. Germline V gene sequence: CDR1 LNHNV, CDR2 YYDKDF (reference sequence). V was pared by 5 bases and J by 10 bases, with 7 bases of the junction left unmatched. The CDR3 sequence is CATSGGQVAKLFF. The CDR3 coding sequence is TGTGCCACCAGCGGAGGACAGGTTGCAAAACTGTTTTTT.

This clone was counted only a few times. The V call is TRBV6-1, the J call TRBJ1-5; 8 bases are shared with TRBD1. V lost 1 base, J lost 2 bases, and 4 bases stayed unmatched. This CDR3 is built from 16 residues. CDR1 is MNHNS, CDR2 SASEGT, per germline. The CDR3 DNA reads TGTGCCAGCAGTGAAGAGGCAGGGGGCGGCAATCAGCCCCAGCATTTT. Its translation is CASSEEAGGGNQPQHF.

This chain joins TRBV11-2 and TRBJ2-7, with D uncertain. CDR1 is SGHAT and CDR2 is FQNNGV in the germline V gene. Deletions cut 0 bases from V and 3 bases from J, with 9 bases between. This CDR3 spans 14 amino acids. The CDR3, as DNA: TGTGCCAGCAGCTTAGATCTAGGATACTACGAGCAGTACTTC. This gives the protein CASSLDLGYYEQYF. The whole variable domain, remainder taken from reference TRBV11-2 and TRBJ2-7, is EAGVAQSPRYKIIEKRQSVAFWCNPISGHATLYWYQQILGQGPKLLIQFQNNGVVDDSQLPKDRFSAERLKGVDSTLKIQPAKLEDSAVYLCASSLDLGYYEQYFGPGTRLTVT.

This clone was seen a few times. The J gene is TRBJ2-7, the V gene TRBV7-2; D unclear. In germline, CDR1 is SGHTA, CDR2 FQGNSA. This CDR3 is built from 12 residues. Trimming pared 2 bases from V and 3 bases from J, leaving 5 bases between. CDR3 nucleotides: TGTGCCAGCAGCTTACTAGGCTACGAGCAGTACTTC. Protein sequence: CASSLLGYEQYF.

The genes are TRBV29-1 and TRBJ2-5, with 9 positions matching TRBD2. Germline V gene sequence: CDR1 SQVTM, CDR2 ANQGSEA. V dropped 6 bases and J dropped 4; count of bases not matched to a gene: 12. The CDR3 spans 15 residues. CDR3 sequence reads: CSVSMGGREGETQYF. CDR3 bases: TGCAGCGTCTCCATGGGGGGGCGGGAGGGAGAGACCCAGTACTTC.

The J gene is TRBJ1-5, the V gene TRBV12-5; 10 bases line up with TRBD1. Losses at the gene ends were 3 bases for V and 5 bases for J; bases not matched to a gene: 7. CDR3 length: 16 residues. From germline, CDR1 is LGHNT and CDR2 FRNRAP. The CDR3 loop is CASGFGTGVFYQPQHF. DNA for the CDR3: TGTGCTAGTGGTTTTGGGACAGGGGTCTTTTATCAGCCCCAGCATTTT.

The V call is TRBV7-5, the J call TRBJ2-7; the table assigns TRBD1, which was not confirmed against the DNA. TRBV7-5 is a pseudogene. The CDR3 length is 15 residues. The CDR3 DNA reads TGTGTCAGAAGCTTAGTAGAGGACAGGGGCTACGAGCAGTACTTC. Protein: CVRSLVEDRGYEQYF.

The gene calls are TRBV5-6 and TRBJ2-3; no firm D call. This CDR3 has 14 amino acids. Germline CDR1 SGHDT, CDR2 YYEEEE. With 1 base removed from V and 6 bases from J, the gap between germline ends came to 12 bases. DNA of the CDR3: TGTGCCAGCAGCTTGACAGCTACCTGGGATACGCAGTATTTT. Protein sequence: CASSLTATWDTQYF.